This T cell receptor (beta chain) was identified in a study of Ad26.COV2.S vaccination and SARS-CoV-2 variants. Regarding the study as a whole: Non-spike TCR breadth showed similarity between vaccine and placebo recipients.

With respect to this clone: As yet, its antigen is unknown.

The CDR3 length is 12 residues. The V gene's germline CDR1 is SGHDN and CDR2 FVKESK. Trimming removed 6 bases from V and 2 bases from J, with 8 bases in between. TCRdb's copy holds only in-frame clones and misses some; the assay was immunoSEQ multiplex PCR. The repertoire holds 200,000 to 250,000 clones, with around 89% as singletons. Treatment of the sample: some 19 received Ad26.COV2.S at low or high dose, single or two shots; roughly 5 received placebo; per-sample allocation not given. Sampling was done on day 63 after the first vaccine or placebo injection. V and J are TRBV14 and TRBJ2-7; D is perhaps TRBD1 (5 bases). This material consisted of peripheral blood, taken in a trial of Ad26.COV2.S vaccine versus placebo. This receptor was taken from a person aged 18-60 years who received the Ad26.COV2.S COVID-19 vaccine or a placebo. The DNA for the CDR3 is TGTGCCAGCAGTAGACAGCCCTACGAGCAGTACTTC. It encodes CASSRQPYEQYF.